This TCR beta chain was recorded in a study of Ad26.COV2.S vaccination and SARS-CoV-2 variants (dated by TCRdb to the early 2020s). As for the study more broadly: Donors in the vaccine arm were drawn from COV1001, a multicentre, randomized, double-blind, placebo-controlled phase I-IIa trial testing Ad26.COV2.S in healthy adults. TCRbeta repertoire sequencing was used to assess the specificity and breadth of SARS-CoV-2-reactive T cell receptors after Ad26.COV2.S vaccination. Ad26.COV2.S was administered intramuscularly at a dose of 5x10^10 or 1x10^11 viral particles, either as one shot or as two shots given 56 days apart. Trial participants were randomized into five groups of five: low-dose or high-dose Ad26.COV2.S given once or twice, or placebo on both occasions. Throughout the experiments and outcome assessment, investigators stayed blinded to trial group allocation. A total of approximately 32 samples were included in the TCR-sequenced set, comprising roughly 19 Ad26.COV2.S vaccine recipients, 5 placebo recipients and 8 SARS-CoV-2 convalescent individuals.

A remark on this clone: Its antigen target is currently unknown. Base qualities are missing; no much larger clone stands one base away.

Findings and caveats that apply to the study as a whole: Comparing responses between vaccine doses or regimens was not something the study was powered to do. Spike-specific TCR breadth was higher in Ad26.COV2.S recipients than in placebo recipients (P = 0.0014). Vaccine and placebo recipients had similar non-spike TCR breadth, a finding consistent with the vaccine containing only spike. It was noted by the authors that total T cell responses may have been underestimated by the TCR breadth and depth analyses. After vaccination, substantial breadth of spike-specific CD8+ and CD4+ T cell responses was reported.

Read against the paper, the sample's treatment or condition label means: around 19 received Ad26.COV2.S at low or high dose, single or two shots; roughly five received placebo; per-sample allocation not given. For vaccine and placebo recipients, repertoires were sequenced using samples collected on day 63 after the first injection. Between 29 July and 7 August 2020, Cohort 1b enrolled 20 to 30 adults aged 18-55 years at one site in Boston, USA. Ad26.COV2.S was a replication-incompetent adenovirus type 26 vector that expressed a prefusion-stabilized SARS-CoV-2 spike protein derived from the original Wuhan strain. The immunoSEQ Assay was the method used to sequence TCRbeta CDR3 regions. After extraction, genomic DNA underwent amplification by bias-controlled multiplex PCR, followed by high-throughput sequencing. The paper's data handling went like this. To quantify the absolute abundance of each unique TCRbeta CDR3 region, sequences were collapsed and filtered. T cell fraction was estimated by normalization of TCRbeta template counts to usable DNA, with usable DNA being measured through amplification of reference genes present in all nucleated cells. Repertoire TCRs were annotated as SARS-CoV-2-specific when V gene, CDR3 amino acid sequence and J gene were exactly matched to a known reactive TCR set. The reference SARS-CoV-2 TCR set was obtained from MIRA and was filtered for enrichment in COVID-19-positive ImmuneCODE repertoires, whereby public or cross-reactive TCRs were removed. Drawing on the MIRA antigens, annotated TCRs were analysed further at the level of specific ORF or position within ORF. Breadth was defined as the number of annotated unique rearrangements divided by the total number of unique productive rearrangements, and depth was defined as the summed frequency of the annotated unique rearrangements. Two-sided Wilcoxon rank-sum tests were used to compare TCR breadth between groups. As stored in TCRdb, this immuneACCESS dataset retains in-frame rearrangements with V and J assigned. A fraction of the clones does not appear; measured against another copy, unresolved V genes explain less than half of the discrepancy, and the remainder lacks a known reason. The V and J calls and clone size come from that table; D and trimming were worked out from the DNA. This sample lists 350,000 to 500,000 clones; 80% to 95% were detected once. The leading ten clones occupy 10% to 15% of the sample.

Including the terminal cysteine and phenylalanine, the CDR3 comprises 14 residues. Only the CDR3 region is kept as DNA, spanning 42 bases read in frame from base 1. V loses 10 bases of germline sequence and J loses 4 bases, and the interval between the two ends is 19 bases. The germline V gene (reference sequence) gives CDR1 as LNHDA and CDR2 as SQIVND. The source of this sequence is a person aged 18-65 years who received the Ad26.COV2.S COVID-19 vaccine or a placebo. The chain couples TRBV19 to TRBJ1-1; the D region possibly corresponds to TRBD1 (5 bases align). The sequencing used peripheral blood, collected in a trial of Ad26.COV2.S vaccine versus placebo. The CDR3 protein sequence reads: CATTPGRALTEAFF. The DNA sequence follows: TGTGCCACAACACCGGGACGGGCTCTCACTGAAGCTTTCTTT.